This T cell receptor (beta chain) derives from a study of T cell changes during pregnancy in multiple sclerosis. Repertoires were generated with immunoSEQ multiplex PCR, while TCRdb's copy carries only in-frame clones and drops some. This table holds roughly 100,000 clones, around 90% found once. J was trimmed by 6 bases and V by 5 bases; bases with no gene match: 4. This CDR3 contains 14 residues. Germline V lookup: CDR1 SGDLS, CDR2 YYNGEE. This clonotype originated in a female donor with multiple sclerosis, enrolled in a pregnancy study. The rearrangement joins TRBV9 to TRBJ2-1; 11 positions agree with TRBD2. The source was peripheral blood, collected before pregnancy. As DNA, the CDR3 is TGTGCCAGCAGAGGGACTAGCGGAAGCAATGAGCAGTTCTTC. This translates into CASRGTSGSNEQFF.